The TCR beta chain under discussion was sequenced for a study of tumor-infiltrating lymphocytes in primary liver carcinoma. About the study: The patients comprised men and women between the ages of 30 and 69 years. Study results and limitations: Tumor top-250-clone fraction significantly exceeded that of blood (p = 0.039). Among top clones, only about 8-25% appeared in all five tumor regions.

Germline values: CDR1 SGHAT, CDR2 FQNNGV. V was clipped by 5 bases and J by 4 bases, with 20 bases between them. The CDR3 covers 16 residues. Joint extraction of RNA and DNA used roughly 20-32 mg of bulk tissue that was unsorted. Patients underwent surgical resection for primary liver carcinoma. On this clonotype itself: Antigen specificity is unknown.

Total RNA amounting to roughly 0.5 ug was the source from which TCR beta cDNA was made with a constant-region primer. What produced the TCR beta libraries was three nested multiplex PCR rounds using slightly modified ARM-PCR. Each of the first two PCR rounds ran nine to ten cycles with TRBV1-TRBV30 forward and C-beta reverse primers. In TCRdb, the multiplex PCR reads were re-called with MiXCR into one record per CDR3 protein. In the table there are approximately 120,000 distinct CDR3 sequences, 64% of which are singletons. This clonotype originated in a woman between 55 and 75 years old with primary liver carcinoma and hepatitis B virus infection. The sample was liver tumor tissue from sampling region 3. Subset specified: tumor region T3, left-lateral pole. The chain uses TRBV11-2 and TRBJ1-1; the D gene is possibly TRBD1 (5 bases). The CDR3 region is CASSPPGGAHTTEAFF. The CDR3 DNA follows: TGTGCCAGCAGCCCACCCGGAGGGGCGCATACCACTGAAGCTTTCTTT.